This TCR beta chain was observed in a study of T cells in narcolepsy. About this clone itself: The antigen remains undetermined.

The method was immunoSEQ multiplex PCR; TCRdb's version includes in-frame clones alone and lacks a portion of them. The profile shows roughly 25,000 clones, around 83% of them singletons. Study results and caveats: Autoreactive clonotypes reportedly recurred in blood of same and different patients, not controls.

CDR1 and CDR2 (germline): SEHNR, FQNEAQ (reference sequence). The CDR3 is made up of 15 amino acids. V shed 5 bases, J shed 2 bases, and the junction held 6 bases outside the gene matches. This chain connects TRBV7-9 to TRBJ1-5, with 7 nucleotides matching TRBD1. The sequence derives from a human donor with narcolepsy. Sequencing was done on a sample of CD45RA- memory CD4+ T cells from PBMCs. The CDR3 protein is CASSPLGGGNQPQHF. The CDR3 DNA reads TGTGCCAGCAGCCCCTTAGGGGGCGGCAATCAGCCCCAGCATTTT. The variable domain in full, with the rest retrieved from reference TRBV7-9 and TRBJ1-5, is DTGVSQNPRHKITKRGQNVTFRCDPISEHNRLYWYRQTLGQGPEFLTYFQNEAQLEKSRLLSDRFSAERPKGSFSTLEIQRTEQGDSAMYLCASSPLGGGNQPQHFGDGTRLSIL.